This passage covers 21 T cell receptor beta chains from one sample sequenced in a study of blood T cell repertoires in COVID-19. Assay used: immunoSEQ multiplex PCR; TCRdb lists only in-frame clones, some missing. The sample includes about 210,000 clones, under 90% of them seen just once. Sequencing was done on a sample of PBMCs or T cells enriched from blood (not recorded which). The receptors originated from a woman between 50 and 59 years old with acute COVID-19.

The chain employs TRBV7-2 and TRBJ2-7; TRBD2 might be the D (6 bases). Per the germline V gene, CDR1 is SGHTA and CDR2 is FQGNSA. V was clipped by 6 bases and J by 5 bases, with 17 bases between them. This CDR3 region has 14 residues. Here the CDR3 reads CASRLGGGPDEQYF. The CDR3, as DNA: TGTGCCAGCAGACTAGGCGGAGGGCCCGACGAGCAGTACTTC.

This clone was seen a handful of times. V is TRBV18 and J is TRBJ2-7; 11 nucleotides align to TRBD2. CDR1 and CDR2 (germline): KGHSH, LQKENI. This CDR3 is 16 amino acids long. After removal of 3 bases from V and 2 bases from J, the junction contained 6 bases not matched to a gene. CDR3 in DNA: TGTGCCAGCTCACCCTATCATAGCGGGGGGGCCTACGAGCAGTACTTC. Translating gives CASSPYHSGGAYEQYF.

This chain uses TRBV14 with TRBJ1-1; 7 bases match TRBD1. V trimming: 0 bases; J trimming: 0 bases; junction bases outside the gene matches: 4. The CDR3 totals 16 residues. Germline V gene lookup returns CDR1 SGHDN and CDR2 FVKESK. CDR3 sequence (DNA): TGTGCCAGCAGCCAAGAAATTGGGACAGTGAACACTGAAGCTTTCTTT. Translated, it gives CASSQEIGTVNTEAFF.

The chain employs TRBV30 and TRBJ1-2; no firm D call. With 0 bases removed from V and 8 bases from J, the gap between germline ends came to 10 bases. The CDR3 length is 12 residues. Germline V CDR1 and CDR2: GTSNPN, SVGIG (reference sequence). In DNA, the CDR3 is TGTGCCTGGAGTGTAGTCGCGAGGGGCTACACCTTC. Protein: CAWSVVARGYTF.

This clone showed up many times. The chain uses TRBV28 and TRBJ2-1; TRBD2 might be the D (6 bases). CDR3 size: 13 residues. Looked up from germline, CDR1 is MDHEN and CDR2 is SYDVKM. V lost 8 bases and J 4 bases, leaving 12 bases between the germline ends. Written as DNA, the CDR3 is TGTGCCAGCCGGGGGAACCTTTACAATGAGCAGTTCTTC. Its protein product is CASRGNLYNEQFF.

This clone was counted a single time. The DNA for the CDR3 is TGTGCCAGCAGCTTTTCTAGCGGGGGGGGCAATGAGCAGTTCTTC. Translation: CASSFSSGGGNEQFF. The chain is built from TRBV7-2 and TRBJ2-1; 12 nucleotides agree with TRBD2. With 3 bases clipped from V and 6 bases from J, the junction kept 3 bases outside the gene matches. The CDR3 runs to 15 residues. CDR1 and CDR2 from the germline V gene are SGHTA and FQGNSA. The full variable domain, completed using reference TRBV7-2 and TRBJ2-1, is GAGVSQSPSNKVTEKGKDVELRCDPISGHTALYWYRQSLGQGLEFLIYFQGNSAPDKSGLPSDRFSAERTGGSVSTLTIQRTQQEDSAVYLCASSFSSGGGNEQFFGPGTRLTVL.

V is TRBV28 and J is TRBJ2-1, with 9 nucleotides matching TRBD2. V shed 3 bases, J shed 0 bases, and the junction held 12 bases outside the gene matches. CDR3 length: 19 residues. CDR1 is MDHEN and CDR2 is SYDVKM in the germline V gene. The CDR3 sequence is CASSFPLAGASSSYNEQFF. The CDR3 DNA reads TGTGCCAGCAGTTTCCCATTAGCGGGAGCCTCAAGCTCCTACAATGAGCAGTTCTTC.

This sequence joins TRBV4-3 and TRBJ2-3; 7 bases match TRBD1. The germline V gene encodes CDR1 LGHNA and CDR2 YSLEER. The CDR3 runs to 16 residues. Losses at the gene ends were 4 bases for V and 6 bases for J; bases not matched to a gene: 13. The CDR3 coding sequence is TGCGCCAGCAGCCCAGGGACAGTATCAACGGGGGATACGCAGTATTTT. This sequence encodes CASSPGTVSTGDTQYF.

This rearrangement joins TRBV5-5 to TRBJ1-5; D unclear. Trimming removed 0 bases at V and 2 bases at J, with 12 bases between. The CDR3 consists of 16 residues. Germline V gene data show CDR1 as SGHKS and CDR2 as YYEKEE (reference sequence). The CDR3 nucleotides are TGTGCCAGCAGCTTGGTCCCCCTCTTCGGCAATCAGCCCCAGCATTTT. This encodes CASSLVPLFGNQPQHF.

The chain has TRBV4-2 and TRBJ1-3, with no clear D. CDR1 is LGHNA and CDR2 is YNFKEQ in the germline V gene. CDR3 length: 16 residues. Trimming removed 0 bases from V and 1 base from J, with 10 bases in between. The CDR3 here is CASSQDLRGSGNTIYF. The CDR3 coding sequence is TGTGCCAGCAGCCAAGATCTGCGGGGTTCTGGAAACACCATATATTTT.

This clone was seen a handful of times. The V and J genes are TRBV18 and TRBJ1-1; D is undetermined. The CDR3 is 13 amino acids. Trimming left V 3 bases short and J 7 bases short, with 12 bases between. CDR1 is KGHSH and CDR2 is LQKENI in the germline V gene. The chain's CDR3 is CASSPEQDFEAFF. The CDR3, as DNA: TGTGCCAGCTCACCGGAGCAGGACTTTGAAGCTTTCTTT.

The V and J genes are TRBV6-1 and TRBJ1-5; a weak D match, TRBD1 (5 bases). This CDR3 is 13 amino acids long. Trimming removed 7 bases from V and 5 bases from J, with 12 bases in between. Germline assignment: CDR1 MNHNS and CDR2 SASEGT. The CDR3 DNA reads as TGTGCCAGCACCACCCCAGGGTATCAGCCCCAGCATTTT. Encoded protein: CASTTPGYQPQHF.

V and J are TRBV5-3 and TRBJ1-5; D call uncertain. TRBV5-3 is an open reading frame whose function is uncertain. Deletions cut 1 base from V and 0 bases from J, with 17 bases between. The CDR3 is 18 residues long. In DNA, the CDR3 is TGTGCCAGAAGCTTGATCCCGAGTGCAGGCTATAGCAATCAGCCCCAGCATTTT. It encodes CARSLIPSAGYSNQPQHF.

The chain recombines TRBV19 with TRBJ2-5, with D possibly TRBD1 on 6 matching bases. Germline-derived CDR1 and CDR2 are LNHDA and SQIVND (reference sequence). The V gene lost 5 bases and the J gene lost 2 bases, with 12 bases spanning the gap. The CDR3 has 14 residues. In nucleotides, the CDR3 is TGTGCCAGTAGTCGTTACGGACAGCAAGAGACCCAGTACTTC. It encodes CASSRYGQQETQYF.

The chain carries TRBV4-3 and TRBJ2-1; 10 bases agree with TRBD2. The CDR3 covers 18 residues. The J segment lost 7 bases and the V segment lost 3 bases, leaving 15 bases of the junction unmatched. Germline V lookup: CDR1 LGHNA, CDR2 YSLEER. The CDR3 DNA sequence: TGCGCCAGCAGCCAGTTCCTAGCGGGAGTTGGGAGCGGGAATGAGCAGTTCTTC. Translated: CASSQFLAGVGSGNEQFF.

This clone has only a few counts. V gene TRBV28 combines with J gene TRBJ1-5, with D perhaps matching TRBD1 (5 bases). Per germline, CDR1 MDHEN and CDR2 SYDVKM. The CDR3 spans 16 residues. V shed 3 bases and J shed 1 base, with 13 bases lying between them. The CDR3 nucleotides read TGTGCCAGCAGTTTCGGAGTTCAGGGCAGCAATCAGCCCCAGCATTTT. It encodes CASSFGVQGSNQPQHF. The variable domain in full, with the rest retrieved from reference TRBV28 and TRBJ1-5, is DVKVTQSSRYLVKRTGEKVFLECVQDMDHENMFWYRQDPGLGLRLIYFSYDVKMKEKGDIPEGYSVSREKKERFSLILESASTNQTSMYLCASSFGVQGSNQPQHFGDGTRLSIL.

V gene TRBV7-2 combines with J gene TRBJ1-2; D gene unclear. The CDR3 is 15 residues long. With 2 bases removed from V and 4 bases from J, the gap between germline ends came to 14 bases. The germline CDR1 and CDR2 sequences are SGHTA and FQGNSA. The chain's CDR3 is CASSLPGKAPYGYTF. CDR3 nucleotides: TGTGCCAGCAGCTTACCCGGGAAGGCCCCCTATGGCTACACCTTC.

Here the CDR3 DNA reads TGTGCCAGCAGCGTAGTCCCGGGACAGGGTGGCGAGCAGTACTTC. Translating it yields CASSVVPGQGGEQYF. This sequence joins TRBV9 and TRBJ2-7, with 9 bases identical to TRBD1. This CDR3 is built from 15 residues. J gave up 6 bases and V 0 bases, and 7 bases lay outside the gene matches. CDR1 is SGDLS, CDR2 YYNGEE, per germline.

This clone has only a few counts. The rearrangement joins TRBV19 to TRBJ1-4; D perhaps matches TRBD1 (5 bases). Germline CDR1 and CDR2: LNHDA and SQIVND (reference sequence). This CDR3 spans 15 amino acids. V was cut by 3 bases and J by 3 bases, with 11 bases left in between. In DNA, the CDR3 is TGTGCCAGTAGTATGTTTACAGGATCTAATGAAAAACTGTTTTTT. The encoded protein is CASSMFTGSNEKLFF.

This chain joins TRBV3-1 (or the pseudogene TRBV3-2) and TRBJ1-1; the D gene is possibly TRBD1 (5 bases). The CDR3 is 14 amino acids. V was clipped by 4 bases and J by 1 base, with 10 bases between them. CDR1 and CDR2 from the germline V gene are LGHDT and YNNKEL (reference sequence). This CDR3 is CASSPTVGNTEAFF. The DNA of the CDR3 is TGTGCCAGCAGCCCGACAGTGGGGAACACTGAAGCTTTCTTT.

The chain recombines TRBV19 with TRBJ1-2; D is unresolved. The ends were cut back, 6 bases at V and 1 base at J, with 6 bases in the middle. CDR1 LNHDA and CDR2 SQIVND come from the germline V gene (reference sequence). The CDR3 contains 12 residues. The CDR3 DNA follows: TGTGCCAGTAGAGTCAGTAACTATGGCTACACCTTC. Translation: CASRVSNYGYTF.